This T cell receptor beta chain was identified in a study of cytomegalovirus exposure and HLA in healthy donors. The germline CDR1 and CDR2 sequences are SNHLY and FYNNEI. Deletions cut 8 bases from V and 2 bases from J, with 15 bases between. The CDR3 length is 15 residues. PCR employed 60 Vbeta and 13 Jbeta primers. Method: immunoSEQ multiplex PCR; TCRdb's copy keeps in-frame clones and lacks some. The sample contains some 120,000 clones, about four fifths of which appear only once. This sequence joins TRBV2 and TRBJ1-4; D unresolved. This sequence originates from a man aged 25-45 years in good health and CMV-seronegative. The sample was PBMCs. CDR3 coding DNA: TGTGCCAGCTATCCTACATCAGGCACTAATGAAAAACTGTTTTTT. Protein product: CASYPTSGTNEKLFF.